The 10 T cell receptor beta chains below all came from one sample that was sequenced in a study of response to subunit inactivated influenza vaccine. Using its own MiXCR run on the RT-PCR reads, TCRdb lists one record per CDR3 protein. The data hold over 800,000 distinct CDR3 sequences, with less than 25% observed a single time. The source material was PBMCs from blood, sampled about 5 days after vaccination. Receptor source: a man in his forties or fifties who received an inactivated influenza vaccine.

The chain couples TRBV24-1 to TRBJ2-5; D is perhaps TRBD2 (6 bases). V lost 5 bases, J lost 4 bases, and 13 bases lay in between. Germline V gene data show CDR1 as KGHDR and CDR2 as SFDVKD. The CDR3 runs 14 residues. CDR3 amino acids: CATSGSGTLETQYF. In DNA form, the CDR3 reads TGTGCCACCAGTGGTTCCGGGACTTTAGAGACCCAGTACTTC.

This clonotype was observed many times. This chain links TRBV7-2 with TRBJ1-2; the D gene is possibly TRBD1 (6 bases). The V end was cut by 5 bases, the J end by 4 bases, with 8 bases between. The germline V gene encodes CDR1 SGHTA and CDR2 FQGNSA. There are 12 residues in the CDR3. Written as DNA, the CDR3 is TGTGCCAGCAGCCGGGACATCTATGGCTACACCTTC. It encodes CASSRDIYGYTF.

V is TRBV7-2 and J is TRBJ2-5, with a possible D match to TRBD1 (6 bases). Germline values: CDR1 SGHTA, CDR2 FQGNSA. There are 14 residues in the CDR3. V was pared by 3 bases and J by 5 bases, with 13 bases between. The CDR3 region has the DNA TGTGCCAGCAGCTTTGGCAGGGGATGGGAGACCCAGTACTTC. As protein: CASSFGRGWETQYF.

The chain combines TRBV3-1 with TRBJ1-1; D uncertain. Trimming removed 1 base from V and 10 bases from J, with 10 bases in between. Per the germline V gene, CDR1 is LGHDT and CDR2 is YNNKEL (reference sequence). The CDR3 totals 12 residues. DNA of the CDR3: TGTGCCAGCAGCCAAGCTTTCTCTAGAGCTTTCTTT. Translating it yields CASSQAFSRAFF.

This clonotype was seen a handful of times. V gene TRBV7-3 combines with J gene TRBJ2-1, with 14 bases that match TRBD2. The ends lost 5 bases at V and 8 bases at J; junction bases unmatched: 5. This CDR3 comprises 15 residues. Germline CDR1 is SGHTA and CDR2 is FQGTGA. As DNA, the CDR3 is TGTGCCAGCAGCGCCGGGACTAGCGGGAGCGATGAGCAGTTCTTC. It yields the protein CASSAGTSGSDEQFF.

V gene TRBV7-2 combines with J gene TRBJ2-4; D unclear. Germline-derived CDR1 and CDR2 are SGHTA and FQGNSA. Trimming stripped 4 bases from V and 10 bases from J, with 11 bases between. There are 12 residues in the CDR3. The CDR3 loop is CASSSNSGIQYF. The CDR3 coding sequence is TGTGCCAGCAGCTCTAACAGTGGGATTCAGTACTTC.

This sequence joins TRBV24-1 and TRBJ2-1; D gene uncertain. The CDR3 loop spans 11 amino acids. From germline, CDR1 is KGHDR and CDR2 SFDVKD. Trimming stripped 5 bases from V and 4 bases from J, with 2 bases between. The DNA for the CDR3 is TGTGCCACCAGTGGTTACAATGAGCAGTTCTTC. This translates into CATSGYNEQFF.

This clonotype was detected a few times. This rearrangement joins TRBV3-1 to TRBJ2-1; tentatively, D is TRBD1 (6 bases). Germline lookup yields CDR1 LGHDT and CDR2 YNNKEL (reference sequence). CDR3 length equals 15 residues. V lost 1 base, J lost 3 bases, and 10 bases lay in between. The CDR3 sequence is CASSQGGHLYNEQFF. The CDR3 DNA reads TGTGCCAGCAGCCAAGGGGGACACCTCTACAATGAGCAGTTCTTC.

This CDR3 reads CSARTLHTGELFF. The DNA of the CDR3 is TGCAGTGCTAGGACGTTGCACACCGGGGAGCTGTTTTTT. The chain recombines TRBV20-1 with TRBJ2-2; no clear D. The CDR3 totals 13 residues. Germline CDR1 is DFQATT and CDR2 is SNEGSKA (reference sequence). V lost 3 bases and J 3 bases, leaving 8 bases between the germline ends.

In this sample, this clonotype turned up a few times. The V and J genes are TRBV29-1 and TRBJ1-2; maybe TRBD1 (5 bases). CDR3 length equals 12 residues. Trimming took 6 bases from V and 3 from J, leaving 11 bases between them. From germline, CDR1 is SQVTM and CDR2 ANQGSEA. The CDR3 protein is CSVGQGDYGYTF. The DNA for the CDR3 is TGCAGCGTGGGGCAGGGTGACTATGGCTACACCTTC.